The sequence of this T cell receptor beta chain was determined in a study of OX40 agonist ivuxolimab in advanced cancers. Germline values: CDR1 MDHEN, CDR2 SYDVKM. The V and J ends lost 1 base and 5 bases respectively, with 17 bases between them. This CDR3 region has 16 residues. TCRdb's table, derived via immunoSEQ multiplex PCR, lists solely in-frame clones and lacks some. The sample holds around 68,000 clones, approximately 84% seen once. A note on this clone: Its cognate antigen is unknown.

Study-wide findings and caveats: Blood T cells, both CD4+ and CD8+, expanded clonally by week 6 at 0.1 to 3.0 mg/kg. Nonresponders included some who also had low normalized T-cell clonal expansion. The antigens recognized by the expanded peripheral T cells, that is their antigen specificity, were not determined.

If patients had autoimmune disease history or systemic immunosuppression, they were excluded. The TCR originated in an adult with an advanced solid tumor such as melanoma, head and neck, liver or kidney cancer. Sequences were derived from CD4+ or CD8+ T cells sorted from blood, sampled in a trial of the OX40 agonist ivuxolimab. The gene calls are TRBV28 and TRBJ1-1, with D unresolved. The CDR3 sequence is CASSLFGRAAGTEAFF. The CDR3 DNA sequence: TGTGCCAGCAGTTTATTCGGTCGGGCCGCGGGGACTGAAGCTTTCTTT.